This T cell receptor (beta chain) was sequenced for a study of T-cell reconstitution after alpha-beta-depleted transplantation in children. CDR3 length: 18 amino acids. Germline V gene sequence: CDR1 ENHRY, CDR2 SYGVKD. Trimming cost V 4 bases and J 0 bases; bases outside gene matches: 9. The study's findings and limits: The main origin of T-cell counts and diversity one year after transplant was newly produced T cells. Surviving recipient T cells and thymic progenitors accounted for the high day-60 TCRbeta diversity observed in some patients. In patients about two months after transplant, alpha-beta T cells reportedly arose from several hundred expanded graft clones.

In regard to this clonotype: Its antigen is currently unknown.

A TCRbeta library incorporating unique molecular identifiers was prepared. TCRdb ran MiXCR on the PCR reads and lists one entry per CDR3 protein. This sample yields a few hundred thousand distinct CDR3 sequences, of which roughly a quarter are seen a single time; less than 40% belongs to the top ten. The sample was PBMCs, taken before TCRalphabeta/CD19-depleted stem cell transplant. The chain recombines TRBV10-3 with TRBJ2-3; 11 bases agree with TRBD2. This TCR was sampled from a boy in the first two years of life with Wiskott-Aldrich syndrome, due to receive a stem cell transplant. CDR3 coding DNA: TGTGCCATCAGTGCCGGGACTAGCGGTTCCTCTAGCACAGATACGCAGTATTTT. Encoded protein: CAISAGTSGSSSTDTQYF.